A single sample gave rise to the 10 T cell receptor beta chains below, sequenced in a study of T cell responses to AZD1222 COVID-19 vaccine. Clones were sequenced by immunoSEQ multiplex PCR, and TCRdb holds only the in-frame ones, with some missing. This sample carries about 120,000 clones, around 88% of them seen once, and the ten largest clones take roughly 11%. This specimen consisted of peripheral blood, obtained on day 0 of MenACWY control vaccination. The receptors originated from an adult in good health.

This clone was recorded once. CDR3 in DNA: TGTGCCAGCAGCTTACAGGGGTATTCCCAGCCCCAGCATTTT. The encoded protein is CASSLQGYSQPQHF. This chain connects TRBV11-2 to TRBJ1-5; the D gene is possibly TRBD1 (6 bases). The ends were cut back, 2 bases at V and 7 bases at J, with 12 bases in the middle. The germline V gene encodes CDR1 SGHAT and CDR2 FQNNGV. This CDR3 has 14 amino acids.

The V call is TRBV27, the J call TRBJ2-7; 11 bases line up with TRBD1. Germline CDR1 reads MNHEY; CDR2 reads SMNVEV (reference sequence). Trimming at V came to 5 bases and at J to 7 bases, leaving 19 bases not matched to a gene. The CDR3 has 18 amino acids. The chain's CDR3 is CASSLSRGQGAGGEEQYF. Here the CDR3 DNA reads TGTGCCAGCAGTCTCAGTCGTGGACAGGGGGCCGGTGGCGAGGAGCAGTACTTC.

The genes are TRBV7-2 and TRBJ2-1; unclear D gene. The germline gives CDR1 SGHTA, CDR2 FQGNSA. This CDR3 has 13 residues. Trimming cost V 3 bases and J 8 bases, with 11 bases left between them. The CDR3 region is CASSLVLSDEQFF. In DNA form, the CDR3 reads TGTGCCAGCAGCTTGGTTTTGAGCGATGAGCAGTTCTTC.

The V and J genes are TRBV28 and TRBJ1-4, with unresolved D. CDR1 and CDR2 from the germline V gene are MDHEN and SYDVKM. The CDR3 is 13 residues long. With 5 bases removed from V and 4 bases from J, the gap between germline ends came to 8 bases. DNA of the CDR3: TGTGCCAGCAGTCTCCCCGGTAATGAAAAACTGTTTTTT. Translated, it gives CASSLPGNEKLFF.

The J gene is TRBJ2-2, the V gene TRBV4-1; no reliable D call. The CDR3 contains 14 residues. The V gene lost 3 bases and the J gene lost 2 bases, with 7 bases spanning the gap. Germline V gene lookup returns CDR1 MGHRA and CDR2 YSYEKL. Here the CDR3 DNA reads TGCGCCAGCAGCCACCTTCATAACACCGGGGAGCTGTTTTTT. This sequence encodes CASSHLHNTGELFF.

This chain connects TRBV5-4 to TRBJ1-5; possible D gene TRBD1, 5 bases. V dropped 9 bases and J dropped 7 bases, with 17 bases sitting between them. The CDR3 contains 13 residues. The germline CDR1 and CDR2 sequences are SGHNT and YYREEE (reference sequence). CDR3 amino acids: CATLRREEQPQHF. The CDR3 region has the DNA TGTGCCACCCTCCGCAGGGAGGAACAGCCCCAGCATTTT.

This clone has just one count. V gene TRBV2 combines with J gene TRBJ1-6; D not certain. V lost 5 bases, J lost 0 bases, and 8 bases lay in between. In germline, CDR1 is SNHLY, CDR2 FYNNEI. The CDR3 length is 15 residues. CDR3 DNA sequence: TGTGCCAGCAGTACAGAACGCTCCTATAATTCACCCCTCCACTTT. Translation: CASSTERSYNSPLHF.

As DNA, the CDR3 is TGCAGCGTCGATCGATGGGACGCCCCGGGGCAGCGCACTAACTATGGCTACACCTTC. Translated, it gives CSVDRWDAPGQRTNYGYTF. This sequence joins TRBV29-1 and TRBJ1-2, with D possibly TRBD1 on 5 matching bases. Germline V gene lookup returns CDR1 SQVTM and CDR2 ANQGSEA. V shed 6 bases and J shed 0 bases, with 29 bases lying between them. The CDR3 has 19 residues.

The genes are TRBV18 and TRBJ2-1; D gene ambiguous. Germline CDR1 KGHSH, CDR2 LQKENI. This CDR3 contains 13 residues. V lost 1 base, J lost 5 bases, and 6 bases lay in between. The CDR3 here is CASSPREDNEQFF. Written as DNA, the CDR3 is TGTGCCAGCTCACCACGGGAAGACAATGAGCAGTTCTTC.

The CDR3 is CATSTKQGRLQEAFF. The CDR3 nucleotides read TGTGCCACCAGCACGAAACAGGGGCGATTACAAGAAGCTTTCTTT. The chain has TRBV15 and TRBJ1-1; 7 nucleotides line up with TRBD1. Trimming cost V 4 bases and J 8 bases; bases outside gene matches: 13. This CDR3 spans 15 amino acids. Looked up from germline, CDR1 is LNHNV and CDR2 is YYDKDF (reference sequence).